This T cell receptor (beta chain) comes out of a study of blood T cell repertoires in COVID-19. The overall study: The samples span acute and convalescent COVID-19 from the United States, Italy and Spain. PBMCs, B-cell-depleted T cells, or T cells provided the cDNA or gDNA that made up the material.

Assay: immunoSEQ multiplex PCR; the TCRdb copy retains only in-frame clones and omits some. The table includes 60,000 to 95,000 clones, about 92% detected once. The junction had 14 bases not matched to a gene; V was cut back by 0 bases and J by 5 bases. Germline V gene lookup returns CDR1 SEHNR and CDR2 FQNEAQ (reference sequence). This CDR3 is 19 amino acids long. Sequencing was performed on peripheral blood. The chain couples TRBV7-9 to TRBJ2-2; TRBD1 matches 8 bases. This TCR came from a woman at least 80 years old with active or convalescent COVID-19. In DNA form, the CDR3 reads TGTGCCAGCAGCTTAGCTCCAATCGCCGGGACAGGTCGAACCGGGGAGCTGTTTTTT. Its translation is CASSLAPIAGTGRTGELFF.